This TCR beta chain was sequenced in a study of T-cell memory formation after mild COVID-19. Deletions cut 3 bases from V and 2 bases from J, with 8 bases between. Per germline, CDR1 SGHVS and CDR2 FNYEAQ. The CDR3 has 14 amino acids. TCRdb itself ran the 5' RACE reads through MiXCR, one entry per CDR3 protein. The sample has more than 110,000 distinct CDR3 sequences; roughly 24% are singletons. This TCR derives from an adult woman who had mild COVID-19 (a few samples of this study predate the infection). Cell type and time point are not known. The V gene is TRBV7-6, the J gene TRBJ2-1; unclear D gene. The source material was PBMCs or a T cell subset sorted from them (not recorded which). As DNA, the CDR3 is TGTGCCAGCAGCTTGGTGGGGACCTACAATGAGCAGTTCTTC. Translating it yields CASSLVGTYNEQFF.